One sample yielded the 11 T cell receptor beta chains listed below, sequenced in a study of graft-versus-host responses after intestinal transplantation. Sequenced by immunoSEQ multiplex PCR; TCRdb stores in-frame clones only, minus some. Of approximately 99,000 clones listed, 85% to 95% are singletons. Antigens for these TCRs are unknown. This material consisted of unstimulated CD8+ T cells sorted from spleen or lymph node cells, taken before transplant. The receptors stem from a human donor who was the organ donor for an intestinal transplant.

This chain joins TRBV6-5 and TRBJ2-3; D is ambiguous. The CDR3 extends over 13 amino acids. The germline CDR1 and CDR2 sequences are MNHEY and SVGAGI. Trimming removed 0 bases from V and 4 bases from J, with 5 bases in between. Here the CDR3 reads CASSYSSADTQYF. The CDR3 bases are TGTGCCAGCAGTTACTCTAGTGCAGATACGCAGTATTTT.

The chain employs TRBV13 and TRBJ1-2; a weak D match, TRBD1 (5 bases). Germline V gene lookup returns CDR1 PRHDT and CDR2 FYEKMQ (reference sequence). V was cut by 3 bases and J by 7 bases, with 9 bases left in between. The CDR3 loop spans 12 amino acids. The CDR3: CASSFVRGGYTF. The CDR3 nucleotides are TGTGCCAGCAGCTTTGTTAGGGGTGGCTACACCTTC.

The V call is TRBV7-9, the J call TRBJ1-1, with TRBD1 as a possible D gene (5 bases). The V end lost 5 bases, the J end lost 0 bases, and 16 bases lay between the germline ends. From germline, CDR1 is SEHNR and CDR2 FQNEAQ (reference sequence). The CDR3 extends over 16 amino acids. The CDR3 region is CASSPTPMDMNTEAFF. DNA of the CDR3: TGTGCCAGCAGCCCCACCCCGATGGACATGAACACTGAAGCTTTCTTT.

The chain's CDR3 is CASSIQRGDRGQNTEAFF. The DNA for the CDR3 is TGTGCCAGCAGTATACAAAGGGGGGACAGGGGTCAGAACACTGAAGCTTTCTTT. The chain employs TRBV28 and TRBJ1-1; 10 bases match TRBD1. CDR3 length: 18 amino acids. The J segment lost 1 base and the V segment lost 5 bases, leaving 13 bases of the junction unmatched. Germline-derived CDR1 and CDR2 are MDHEN and SYDVKM.

This clone was observed once. The chain recombines TRBV7-8 with TRBJ2-1; TRBD2 matches 12 bases. This CDR3 has 17 amino acids. The germline gives CDR1 SGHVS, CDR2 FQNEAQ. J lost 0 bases, V lost 4 bases, and 4 bases had no gene match. CDR3 sequence reads: CASSWPGLAGSYNEQFF. CDR3 nucleotide sequence: TGTGCCAGCAGCTGGCCGGGACTAGCGGGCTCCTACAATGAGCAGTTCTTC.

J is TRBJ1-2 and V is TRBV7-9; TRBD1 matches at 7 bases. There are 15 residues in the CDR3. Germline V CDR1 and CDR2: SEHNR, FQNEAQ (reference sequence). The V and J ends lost 5 bases and 1 base, in that order; junction bases with no gene match: 7. CDR3 protein: CASSREGANNYGYTF. The CDR3 DNA sequence: TGTGCCAGCAGCCGAGAGGGGGCGAATAACTATGGCTACACCTTC.

Here the CDR3 reads CASSLVRGEFGEQFF. The CDR3 DNA sequence: TGTGCCAGCAGTTTAGTCCGGGGGGAGTTTGGTGAGCAGTTCTTC. J is TRBJ2-1 and V is TRBV28; 7 nucleotides agree with TRBD2. The CDR3 runs to 15 residues. The junction had 10 bases not matched to a gene; V was cut back by 2 bases and J by 9 bases. Germline values: CDR1 MDHEN, CDR2 SYDVKM.

This rearrangement joins TRBV6-1 to TRBJ1-1; weak D call: TRBD1 (5 bases). The CDR3 extends over 15 amino acids. V lost 1 base and J 3 bases, leaving 12 bases between the germline ends. The germline CDR1 and CDR2 sequences are MNHNS and SASEGT. CDR3 nucleotides: TGTGCCAGCAGTGAAGTAGAGGGGAGGTACACTGAAGCTTTCTTT. Translated: CASSEVEGRYTEAFF.

V gene TRBV18 combines with J gene TRBJ1-5; possibly TRBD1 for D (6 bases). V was clipped by 4 bases and J by 7 bases, with 14 bases between them. Germline CDR1 reads KGHSH; CDR2 reads LQKENI. This CDR3 contains 14 residues. The CDR3 loop reads CASSLFSRGQPQHF. CDR3 in DNA: TGTGCCAGCTCACTATTCTCCAGGGGACAGCCCCAGCATTTT.

The genes are TRBV4-1 and TRBJ2-2, with 8 bases fitting TRBD1. V lost 0 bases and J lost 6; bases outside the gene matches: 6. Per germline, CDR1 MGHRA and CDR2 YSYEKL. This CDR3 is 16 amino acids long. DNA of the CDR3: TGCGCCAGCAGCCAAGATAGCGGACAGGGAGCCGGGGAGCTGTTTTTT. It translates to CASSQDSGQGAGELFF.

J is TRBJ2-1 and V is TRBV29-1; 9 bases fit TRBD1. Germline values: CDR1 SQVTM, CDR2 ANQGSEA. V lost 0 bases, J lost 4 bases, and 13 bases stayed unmatched. The CDR3 runs to 18 residues. The CDR3 DNA reads TGCAGCGTTGAAGATCCGGTACAGGGGGCTCTTGGGTACAATGAGCAGTTCTTC. This gives the protein CSVEDPVQGALGYNEQFF.